Listed below are T cell receptor beta chains from one sample, sequenced in a study of shared clonotypes between healthy human individuals. Clones were sequenced by immunoSEQ multiplex PCR, and TCRdb holds only the in-frame ones, with some missing. The sample holds approximately 2,200,000 clones, about 92% seen once. Sequenced input: naive CD8+ T cells from PBMCs. The receptors stem from a young man in good health. Some clones in this sample may be carry-over from other donors' samples. CDR3s include the opening cysteine and the closing phenylalanine or tryptophan. D genes are given only for firm matches. Part of the rows lack a size; the others show once, few, many or a class for expanded clones.

.,TRBV9,.,15,TRBJ2-7,TGTGCCAGCAGCCCGAGGGTAGGGGGTAGGAACGAGCAGTACTTC,CASSPRVGGRNEQYF
.,TRBV6-1,TRBD1,14,TRBJ2-7,TGTGCCAGCAGTGGCCGGGACAGGGCCTACGAGCAGTACTTC,CASSGRDRAYEQYF
.,TRBV9,.,16,TRBJ2-1,TGTGCCAGCAGCGTAGTTGATAGGATCGGTCGCAATGAGCAGTTCTTC,CASSVVDRIGRNEQFF
.,TRBV7-6,.,17,TRBJ1-1,TGTGCCAGCAGCCCCCTCGGGGGGGGGCGGCGGGACACTGAAGCTTTCTTT,CASSPLGGGRRDTEAFF
.,TRBV28,.,19,TRBJ2-2,TGTGCCAGCAGTCCCCAATCTTTTAAGACAGGAAAAAGGGCCGGGGAGCTGTTTTTT,CASSPQSFKTGKRAGELFF
.,TRBV6-6,.,14,TRBJ2-2,TGTGCCAGCAGTACCCGTGGAGGGCCCGGGGAGCTGTTTTTT,CASSTRGGPGELFF
.,TRBV7-9,.,14,TRBJ1-5,TGTGCCAGCAGCTTAGTAGGCTTGGGTCAGCCCCAGCATTTT,CASSLVGLGQPQHF
.,TRBV27,.,12,TRBJ2-2,TGTGCCAGCAGTTGGAAGGGGCGGGAGCTGTTTTTT,CASSWKGRELFF
.,TRBV29-1,.,15,TRBJ2-7,TGCAGCGTTCTTGGGGGACGGAGCGCCAACTACGAGCAGTACTTC,CSVLGGRSANYEQYF
.,TRBV7-8,.,17,TRBJ2-5,TGTGCCAGCAGCGAATTAGGGTACCGCAGCGCACAAGAGACCCAGTACTTC,CASSELGYRSAQETQYF
.,TRBV19,.,12,TRBJ1-1,TGTGCCAGTACAGACTGGAACACTGAAGCTTTCTTT,CASTDWNTEAFF
.,TRBV27,.,11,TRBJ1-1,TGTGCCAGCAGCTCCCAAGGTGGGGCTTTCTTT,CASSSQGGAFF
.,TRBV27,.,15,TRBJ2-1,TGTGCCAGCACCGTTGGTGTCAGCTCCTACAATGAGCAGTTCTTC,CASTVGVSSYNEQFF
.,TRBV7-2,TRBD2,13,TRBJ2-7,TGTGCCAGCAGCCCAGGGACTAGCGGCGAGCAGTACTTC,CASSPGTSGEQYF
.,TRBV9,TRBD2,14,TRBJ2-1,TGTGCCAGCAGCGTAGCGGGGGGGGACAATGAGCAGTTCTTC,CASSVAGGDNEQFF
.,TRBV5-4,.,14,TRBJ2-7,TGTGCCATTCATAATACCGGGATAGATTACGAGCAGTACTTC,CAIHNTGIDYEQYF
.,TRBV11-2,.,12,TRBJ2-5,TGTGCCAGCAGCGCAGGGGAGGGGACCCAGTACTTC,CASSAGEGTQYF
.,TRBV29-1,.,9,TRBJ1-1,TGCAGCGTCTCAACTGAAGCTTTCTTT,CSVSTEAFF
.,TRBV11-2,.,13,TRBJ1-1,TGTGCCAGCAGCTCCAGGGGTACCACTGAAGCTTTCTTT,CASSSRGTTEAFF
.,TRBV7-9,.,16,TRBJ2-7,TGTGCCAGCAGCCCTACCTCCGGGACTCAGGAATACGAGCAGTACTTC,CASSPTSGTQEYEQYF
few,TRBV29-1,.,13,TRBJ2-7,TGCAGCGTGGTTGGCGGGGACAGCTACGAGCAGTACTTC,CSVVGGDSYEQYF
.,TRBV27,.,17,TRBJ2-3,TGTGCCAGCAATGGGGCGGAGGACCAGCTTAGCACAGATACGCAGTATTTT,CASNGAEDQLSTDTQYF
.,TRBV6-5,.,11,TRBJ2-7,TGTGCCGCTAATCGGGGGCCCGAGCAGTACTTC,CAANRGPEQYF